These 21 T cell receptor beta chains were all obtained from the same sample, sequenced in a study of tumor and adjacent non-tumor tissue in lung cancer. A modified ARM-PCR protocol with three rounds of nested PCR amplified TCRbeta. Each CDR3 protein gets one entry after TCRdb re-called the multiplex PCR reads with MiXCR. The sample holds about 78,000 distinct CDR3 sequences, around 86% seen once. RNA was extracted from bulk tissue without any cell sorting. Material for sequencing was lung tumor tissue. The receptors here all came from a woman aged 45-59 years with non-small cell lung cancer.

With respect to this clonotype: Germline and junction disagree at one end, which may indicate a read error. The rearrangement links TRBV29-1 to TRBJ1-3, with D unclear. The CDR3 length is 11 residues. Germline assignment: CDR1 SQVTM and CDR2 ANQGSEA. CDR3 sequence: CSVISGITIYF. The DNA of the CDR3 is TGCAGCGTTATCTCAGGAATCACCATATATTTT. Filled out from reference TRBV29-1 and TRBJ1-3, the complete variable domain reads SAVISQKPSRDICQRGTSLTIQCQVDSQVTMMFWYRQQPGQSLTLIATANQGSEATYESGFVIDKFPISRPNLTFSTLTVSNMSPEDSSIYLCSVISGITIYFGEGSWLTVV.

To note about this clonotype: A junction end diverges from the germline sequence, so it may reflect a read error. The CDR3 DNA reads TGCGCCAGCGGCCAAGACCATACGGACAAGGCCAAAGCTTTCTTT. Translation gives CASGQDHTDKAKAFF. The V and J genes are TRBV4-3 and TRBJ1-1, with D perhaps matching TRBD1 (5 bases). The germline gives CDR1 LGHNA, CDR2 YSLEER. The CDR3 is made up of 15 amino acids.

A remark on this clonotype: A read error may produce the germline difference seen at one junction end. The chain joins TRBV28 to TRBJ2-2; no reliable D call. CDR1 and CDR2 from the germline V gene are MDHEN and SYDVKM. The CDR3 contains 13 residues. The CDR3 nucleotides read TGTGCCAGTAGTTTAAACAACACCGGGGAGCTGTTTTTT. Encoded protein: CASSLNNTGELFF.

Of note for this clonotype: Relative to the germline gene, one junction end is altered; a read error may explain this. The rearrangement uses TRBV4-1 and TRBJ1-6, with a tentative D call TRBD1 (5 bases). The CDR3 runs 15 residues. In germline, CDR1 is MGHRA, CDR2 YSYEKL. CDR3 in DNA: TGCGCCAGCAGCCGTGTACAGGAGAATTATTCACCCCTCCATTTT. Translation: CASSRVQENYSPLHF.

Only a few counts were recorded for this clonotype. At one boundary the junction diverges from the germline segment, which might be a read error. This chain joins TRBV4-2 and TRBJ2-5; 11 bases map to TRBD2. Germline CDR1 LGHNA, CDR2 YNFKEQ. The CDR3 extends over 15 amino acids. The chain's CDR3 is CVSSQVSGREETQYF. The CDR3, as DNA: TGTGTCAGCAGCCAGGTTAGCGGGAGGGAAGAGACCCAATACTTC.

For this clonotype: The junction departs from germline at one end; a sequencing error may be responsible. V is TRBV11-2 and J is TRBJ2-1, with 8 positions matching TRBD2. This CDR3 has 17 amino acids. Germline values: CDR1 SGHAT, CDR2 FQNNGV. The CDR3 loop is CASTPEGGGSFYNEEFF. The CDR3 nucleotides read TGTGCCAGCACCCCAGAGGGCGGGGGGAGCTTCTACAATGAGGAGTTCTTC.

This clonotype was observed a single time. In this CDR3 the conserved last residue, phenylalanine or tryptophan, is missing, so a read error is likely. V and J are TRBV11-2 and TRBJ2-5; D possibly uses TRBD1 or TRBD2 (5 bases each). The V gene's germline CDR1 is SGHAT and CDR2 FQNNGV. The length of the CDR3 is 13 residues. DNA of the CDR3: TGTGTCAGCAGGGACGCAGGTGTAGAGACCCAGTACTCC. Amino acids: CVSRDAGVETQYS.

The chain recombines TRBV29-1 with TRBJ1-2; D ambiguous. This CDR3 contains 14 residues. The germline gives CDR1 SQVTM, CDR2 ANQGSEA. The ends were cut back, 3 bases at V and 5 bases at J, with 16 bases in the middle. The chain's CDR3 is CSVEVEWMEYGYTF. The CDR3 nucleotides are TGCAGCGTTGAGGTAGAATGGATGGAGTATGGCTACACCTTC.

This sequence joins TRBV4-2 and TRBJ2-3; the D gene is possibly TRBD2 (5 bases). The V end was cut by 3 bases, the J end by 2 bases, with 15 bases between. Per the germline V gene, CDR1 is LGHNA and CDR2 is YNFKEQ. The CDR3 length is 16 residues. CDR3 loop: CASSQLAGWNTDTQYF. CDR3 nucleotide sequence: TGTGCCAGCAGCCAGCTAGCCGGCTGGAACACAGATACGCAGTATTTT.

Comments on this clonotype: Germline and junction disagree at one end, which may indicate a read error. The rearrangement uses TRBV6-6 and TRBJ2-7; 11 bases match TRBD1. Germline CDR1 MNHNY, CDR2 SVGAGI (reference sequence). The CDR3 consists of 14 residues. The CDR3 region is CASSKRTGGRELYF. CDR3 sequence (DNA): TGTGCCAGCAGCAAGAGGACAGGGGGCCGCGAGCTGTACTTC.

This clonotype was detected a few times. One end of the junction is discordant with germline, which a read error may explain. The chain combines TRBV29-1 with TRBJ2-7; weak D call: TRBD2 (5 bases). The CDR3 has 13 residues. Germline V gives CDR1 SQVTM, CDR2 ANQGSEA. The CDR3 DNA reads TGCAGCGCTTCCAGTACGGGGTCCTACGAGCAATACTTC. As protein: CSASSTGSYEQYF.

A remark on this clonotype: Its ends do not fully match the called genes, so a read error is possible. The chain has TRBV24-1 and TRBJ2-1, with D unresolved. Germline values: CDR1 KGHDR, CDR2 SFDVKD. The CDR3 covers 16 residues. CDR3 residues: CATSMASSRSYNEQFF. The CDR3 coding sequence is TGCGCCACCAGTATGGCCAGCAGCAGATCTTACAATGAGCAGTTCTTC.

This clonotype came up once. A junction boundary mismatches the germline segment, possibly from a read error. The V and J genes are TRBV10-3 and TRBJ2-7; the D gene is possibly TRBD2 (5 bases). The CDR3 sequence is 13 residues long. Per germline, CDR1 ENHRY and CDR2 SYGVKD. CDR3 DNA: TGTGCCAAGGAGCGGACCGCTCAATACGATCAGTACTTC. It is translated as CAKERTAQYDQYF.

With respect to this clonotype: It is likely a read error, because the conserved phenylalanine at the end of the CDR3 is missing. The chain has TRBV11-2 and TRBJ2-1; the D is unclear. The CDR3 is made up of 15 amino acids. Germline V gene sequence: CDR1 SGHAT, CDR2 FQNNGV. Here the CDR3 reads CVSSFPSRISNEQFL. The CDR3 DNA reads TGTGTCAGCAGCTTTCCTAGTCGGATCTCCAATGAGCAGTTCCTC.

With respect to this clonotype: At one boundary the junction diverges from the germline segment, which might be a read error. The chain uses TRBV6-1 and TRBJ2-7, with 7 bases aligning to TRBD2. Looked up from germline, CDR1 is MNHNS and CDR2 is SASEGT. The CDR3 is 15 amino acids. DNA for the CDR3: TGTGCAAACAGTGAAGGGCTAGCGGAGTGGTACGAGCAGTATTTC. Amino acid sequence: CANSEGLAEWYEQYF.

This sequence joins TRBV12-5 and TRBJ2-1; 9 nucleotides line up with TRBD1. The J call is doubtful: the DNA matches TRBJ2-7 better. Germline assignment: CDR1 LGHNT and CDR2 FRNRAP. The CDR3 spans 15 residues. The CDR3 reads CASGLGQGRANEQYF. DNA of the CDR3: TGTGCTAGTGGTTTAGGACAGGGGAGGGCTAATGAGCAGTACTTC.

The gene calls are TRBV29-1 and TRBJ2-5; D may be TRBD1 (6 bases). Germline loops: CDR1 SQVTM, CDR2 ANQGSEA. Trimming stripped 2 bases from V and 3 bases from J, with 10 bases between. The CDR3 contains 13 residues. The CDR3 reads CSVEQQGEETQYF. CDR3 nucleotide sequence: TGCAGCGTTGAACAACAGGGCGAAGAGACCCAGTACTTC. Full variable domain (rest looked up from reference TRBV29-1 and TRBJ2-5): SAVISQKPSRDICQRGTSLTIQCQVDSQVTMMFWYRQQPGQSLTLIATANQGSEATYESGFVIDKFPISRPNLTFSTLTVSNMSPEDSSIYLCSVEQQGEETQYFGPGTRLLVL.

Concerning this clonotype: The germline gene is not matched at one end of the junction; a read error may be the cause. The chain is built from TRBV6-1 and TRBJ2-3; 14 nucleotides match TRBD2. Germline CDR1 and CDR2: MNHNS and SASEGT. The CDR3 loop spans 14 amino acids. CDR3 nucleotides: TGTCCCAGCAGTGGGACTAGCGGGAGAGATATGCAGTATTTT. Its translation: CPSSGTSGRDMQYF.

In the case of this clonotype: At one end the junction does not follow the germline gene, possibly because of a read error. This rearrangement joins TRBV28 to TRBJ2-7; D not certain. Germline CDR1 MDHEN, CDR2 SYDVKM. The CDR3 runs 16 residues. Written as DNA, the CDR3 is TGTGCCAACAGTTTATATCACTCAGGCAGGTCCTACGAGCAGTACTTC. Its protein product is CANSLYHSGRSYEQYF.

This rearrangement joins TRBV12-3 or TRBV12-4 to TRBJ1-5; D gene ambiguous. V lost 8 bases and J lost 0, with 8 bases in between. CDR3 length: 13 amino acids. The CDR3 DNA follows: TGTGCCAGCGCCCTGCCTAGCAATCAGCCCCAGCATTTT. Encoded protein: CASALPSNQPQHF.

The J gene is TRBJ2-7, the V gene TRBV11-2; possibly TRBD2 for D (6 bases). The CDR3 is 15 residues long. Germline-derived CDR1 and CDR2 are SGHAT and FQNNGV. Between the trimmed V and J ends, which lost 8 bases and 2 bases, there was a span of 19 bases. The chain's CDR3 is CASGPWVSGPYEQYF. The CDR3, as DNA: TGTGCCAGCGGCCCTTGGGTTAGCGGTCCCTACGAGCAGTACTTC.